These T cell receptor beta chains were read from a single sample in a study of shared clonotypes between healthy human individuals. The data were produced by immunoSEQ multiplex PCR, yet TCRdb's version contains in-frame clones alone and is incomplete. The table lists under 600,000 clones, nearly 98% of them singletons. Sequenced material: naive CD8+ T cells sorted from blood. The origin of the receptors is a man aged 25 to 40 in good health. The CDR3 runs from the conserved cysteine through the conserved F or W. D genes are given only for firm matches. Some rows mark clone size as missing; the rest say once, few, many or name a class of expanded clone.

abundance	v_gene	d_gene	j_gene	CDR3nt	CDR3aa
.	TRBV2	TRBD2	TRBJ2-1	TGTGCCAGCAGCACTAGCACCCGGGAGGCCAGGAATGAGCAGTTCTTC	CASSTSTREARNEQFF
.	TRBV10-2	.	TRBJ2-3	TGCGCCAGCAGTGAGTACCTCACAGATACGCAGTATTTT	CASSEYLTDTQYF
once	TRBV2	.	TRBJ2-7	TGTGCCAGCACAACCTCCTACGAGCAGTACTTC	CASTTSYEQYF
.	TRBV9	.	TRBJ2-3	TGTGCCAGCAGCACCACCAGCACAGATACGCAGTATTTT	CASSTTSTDTQYF
.	TRBV6-5	.	TRBJ2-7	TGTGCCAGCAGATCTACGGAGGGCCACTACGAGCAGTACTTC	CASRSTEGHYEQYF
.	TRBV27	TRBD2	TRBJ2-7	TGTGCCAGCAGTTGGGCTAGCGGAGACTCCTACGAGCAGTACTTC	CASSWASGDSYEQYF
.	TRBV6-5	TRBD1	TRBJ2-7	TGTGCCAGCAGTTACTCTTGGGACAGGGGGACCTACGAGCAGTACTTC	CASSYSWDRGTYEQYF
.	TRBV19	.	TRBJ2-3	TGTGCCAGTAGTATAGCGGTCAGGCAGCGCGATACGCAGTATTTT	CASSIAVRQRDTQYF
.	TRBV7-9	TRBD1	TRBJ2-7	TGTGCCAGCAGCCTCGACAGGGGCAACTCCTACGAGCAGTACTTC	CASSLDRGNSYEQYF
.	TRBV27	.	TRBJ1-5	TGTGCCAGCAGCCCATCGAGGCTTCAGCCCCAGCATTTT	CASSPSRLQPQHF
.	TRBV30	.	TRBJ2-3	TGTGCTTGTGGGGCGGTGCGCACAGATACGCAGTATTTT	CACGAVRTDTQYF
.	TRBV29-1	.	TRBJ1-1	TGCAGCGTTGAGGGGCAGGGAACTGAAGCTTTCTTT	CSVEGQGTEAFF
once	TRBV27	.	TRBJ1-5	TGTGCCAGCAGTATCAGGGGATTACAGCCCCAGCATTTT	CASSIRGLQPQHF
.	TRBV10-2	TRBD1	TRBJ1-1	TGCGCCAGCAGCTCACTCCGGGACAGGGACACTGAAGCTTTCTTT	CASSSLRDRDTEAFF
.	TRBV27	.	TRBJ2-1	TGTGCCAGCAGTTTATCGGGTGGACTGGGCTACAATGAGCAGTTCTTC	CASSLSGGLGYNEQFF
.	TRBV19	.	TRBJ2-2	TGTGCCAGTAGTTACTCAGGGGCCGGGGAGCTGTTTTTT	CASSYSGAGELFF
.	TRBV7-3	.	TRBJ2-7	TGTGCCAGCAGCCCTGAGACAGGCTACGAGCAGTACTTC	CASSPETGYEQYF
.	TRBV9	.	TRBJ2-3	TGTGCCAGCAGCCGCAGCGGGTCCAGCGCAGATACGCAGTATTTT	CASSRSGSSADTQYF
.	TRBV28	TRBD2	TRBJ2-3	TGTGCCAGCAGTCCTGGGCATAGCGGGAGCACAGATACGCAGTATTTT	CASSPGHSGSTDTQYF
.	TRBV28	.	TRBJ2-7	TGTGCCAGCAGTCTCCGGGACTTCTCCTACGAGCAGTACTTC	CASSLRDFSYEQYF
.	TRBV23-1	.	TRBJ2-2	TGCGCCAGCGGATGGGTCACCGGGGAGCTGTTTTTT	CASGWVTGELFF
.	TRBV11-2	.	TRBJ2-7	TGTGCCAGCAGCTTAGGGGTAGGGTTCTACGAGCAGTACTTC	CASSLGVGFYEQYF
.	TRBV11-3	.	TRBJ2-7	TGTGCCAGCAGCTCCCCGGACAGCCCCTACGAGCAGTACTTC	CASSSPDSPYEQYF
.	TRBV18	TRBD1	TRBJ2-7	TGTGCCAGCTCACCGGAACTACAGGGGGCATCAAACTACGAGCAGTACTTC	CASSPELQGASNYEQYF
.	TRBV7-6	.	TRBJ2-2	TGTGCCAGCAGCGACCCGGAGGGCATCGGGGAGCTGTTTTTT	CASSDPEGIGELFF
.	TRBV10-3	TRBD1	TRBJ2-1	TGTGCCATCAGTACCGACGGGACAGGATCCTACAATGAGCAGTTCTTC	CAISTDGTGSYNEQFF
.	TRBV19	TRBD1	TRBJ1-1	TGTGCCAGTAGTAGAAACAGGGGGATGAACACTGAAGCTTTCTTT	CASSRNRGMNTEAFF
.	TRBV30	TRBD1	TRBJ2-7	TGTGCCTGGAGCGGTGGACAGGGGGCGGACGAGCAGTACTTC	CAWSGGQGADEQYF
.	TRBV4-3	TRBD1	TRBJ2-7	TGCGCCAGCAGCCAAGGCACCGGGACAGGAACCTACGAGCAGTACTTC	CASSQGTGTGTYEQYF
.	TRBV9	.	TRBJ2-1	TGTGCCAGCAGCGATCCCCTAACGGGGTTTGACAATGAGCAGTTCTTC	CASSDPLTGFDNEQFF
.	TRBV11-2	.	TRBJ2-5	TGTGCCAGCAGCTTAGTCGGGGTGACCCAGTACTTC	CASSLVGVTQYF
.	TRBV5-1	.	TRBJ2-7	TGCGCCAGCAGCCAACAGGGGGGGAATTCCTACGAGCAGTACTTC	CASSQQGGNSYEQYF
.	TRBV27	.	TRBJ2-1	TGTGCCAGCAGCCAACCCCCGCCCGGGAGCCACAATGAGCAGTTCTTC	CASSQPPPGSHNEQFF
.	TRBV27	.	TRBJ1-4	TGTGCCAGCAGGACGGGGGTTGCAACTAATGAAAAACTGTTTTTT	CASRTGVATNEKLFF
.	TRBV5-5	.	TRBJ1-2	TGTGCCAGCAGCTTGAGAGGTCTTCAGACTGGAGCTAACTATGGCTACACCTTC	CASSLRGLQTGANYGYTF
.	TRBV29-1	.	TRBJ2-7	TGCAGCGTTGGGGACTTGGACTACGAGCAGTACTTC	CSVGDLDYEQYF
once	TRBV25-1	.	TRBJ1-1	TGTGCCAGCAGTTGGAGCACTGAAGCTTTCTTT	CASSWSTEAFF
.	TRBV6-5	.	TRBJ1-5	TGTGCCAGCAGCCAGGGGTTTAGCAATCAGCCCCAGCATTTT	CASSQGFSNQPQHF
.	TRBV29-1	TRBD2	TRBJ2-1	TGCAGCGTTGAATGGAGCGGGAGTATGGATGAGCAGTTCTTC	CSVEWSGSMDEQFF
.	TRBV27	.	TRBJ2-3	TGTGCCAGCAGTTTATACCGGGGCACAGATACGCAGTATTTT	CASSLYRGTDTQYF
.	TRBV7-2	.	TRBJ1-1	TGTGCCAGCAGCTCCGCACTAGTGGGCACTGAAGCTTTCTTT	CASSSALVGTEAFF
.	TRBV29-1	TRBD1	TRBJ1-1	TGCAGCGTGTACACCCCGGGACAGACCACGAACACTGAAGCTTTCTTT	CSVYTPGQTTNTEAFF
.	TRBV5-1	TRBD1	TRBJ1-2	TGCGCCAGCAGCTTGGTCGCTGACAGGGTTATTGATGGCTACACCTTC	CASSLVADRVIDGYTF
.	TRBV6-5	.	TRBJ2-3	TGTGCCAGCACGACTAGTCTTACGCAGTATTTT	CASTTSLTQYF
.	TRBV13	.	TRBJ2-3	TGTGCCAGCAGCTTAGGCCGAGGGAGGGATACGCAGTATTTT	CASSLGRGRDTQYF
.	TRBV7-6	.	TRBJ2-1	TGTGCCAGCAGCTTAGAGTCCAATGAGCAGTTCTTC	CASSLESNEQFF
.	TRBV5-1	TRBD1	TRBJ2-7	TGCGCCAGCAGCGAAGACCGGGACAGAGTCTACGAGCAGTACTTC	CASSEDRDRVYEQYF
.	TRBV29-1	TRBD1	TRBJ1-1	TGCAGCGCTTGGACAGGGGGAGGCACTGAAGCTTTCTTT	CSAWTGGGTEAFF
.	TRBV29-1	.	TRBJ1-1	TGCAGCGTTGATGGGGGTTCCGCTGAAGCTTTCTTT	CSVDGGSAEAFF
once	TRBV27	.	TRBJ1-5	TGTGCCAGTAGTTGGGGAATAAGTAAGCCCCAGCATTTT	CASSWGISKPQHF